Listed below are T cell receptor beta chains from one sample, sequenced in a study of CD8 T cells in ankylosing spondylitis. Each CDR3 protein is one row after TCRdb ran MiXCR on the 5' RACE reads. This table has approximately 90,000 distinct CDR3 sequences, roughly 8% appearing once. The sample consisted of blood, either unsorted or a sorted T cell fraction (not recorded which). These TCRs come from a male donor with ankylosing spondylitis or in good health (not recorded which). The CDR3 runs from the conserved cysteine through the conserved F or W. D genes are given only for firm matches. The size field is filled for only some rows; it gives once, few, many or a size class.

abundance,j_gene,v_gene,d_gene,CDR3aa,CDR3nt
NA,TRBJ2-7,TRBV4-1,TRBD2,CASSKLAGGPYEQYF,TGCGCCAGCAGCAAACTGGCGGGAGGGCCTTACGAGCAGTACTTC
many,TRBJ1-5,TRBV6-2/TRBV6-3,NA,CASSRQIGNQPQHF,TGTGCCAGCAGCCGACAGATAGGCAATCAGCCCCAGCATTTT
many,TRBJ2-1,TRBV20-1,TRBD2,CSAPSSGNEQFF,TGCAGTGCTCCCTCTAGCGGCAATGAGCAGTTCTTC
few,TRBJ2-1,TRBV20-1,NA,CSAAGTTNNEQFF,TGCAGTGCTGCCGGGACCACAAACAATGAGCAGTTCTTC
NA,TRBJ2-3,TRBV6-4,TRBD2,CASKAGGADTQYF,TGTGCCAGCAAGGCGGGGGGCGCAGATACGCAGTATTTT
many,TRBJ2-1,TRBV29-1,NA,CSVSPSLSSYNEQFF,TGCAGCGTTAGTCCTTCTCTTAGCTCCTACAATGAGCAGTTCTTC
many,TRBJ1-6,TRBV7-9,NA,CASSFGGSGSPLHF,TGTGCCAGCAGCTTTGGGGGGTCAGGTTCACCCCTCCACTTT
many,TRBJ1-2,TRBV12-3/TRBV12-4,NA,CASSFRDSARGYTF,TGTGCCAGCAGTTTCCGGGACTCCGCTCGGGGCTACACCTTC
many,TRBJ2-7,TRBV10-3,NA,CAISESWDYEQYF,TGTGCCATCAGTGAGTCGTGGGACTACGAGCAGTACTTC
many,TRBJ1-6,TRBV29-1,TRBD1,CSAFRTGIPNSPLHF,TGCAGCGCCTTTAGGACAGGGATTCCCAATTCACCCCTCCACTTT
many,TRBJ1-5,TRBV20-1,NA,CSARDVAGSGPQHF,TGCAGTGCTAGAGATGTCGCGGGGAGCGGGCCCCAGCATTTT
many,TRBJ2-7,TRBV6-1,TRBD2,CASSLAGGREQYF,TGTGCCAGCAGTCTAGCGGGGGGTCGCGAGCAGTACTTC
many,TRBJ2-5,TRBV20-1,NA,CSATTGEEETQYF,TGCAGTGCAACTACAGGGGAGGAAGAGACCCAGTACTTC
many,TRBJ1-3,TRBV20-1,NA,CSATRRNSGNTIYF,TGCAGTGCCACCCGACGGAACTCTGGAAACACCATATATTTT
NA,TRBJ2-2,TRBV18,TRBD2,CASSPSGGAGTGELFF,TGTGCCAGCTCACCAAGCGGGGGCGCCGGAACCGGGGAGCTGTTTTTT
many,TRBJ2-3,TRBV12-3/TRBV12-4,NA,CASSFLGSTDTQYF,TGTGCCAGCAGTTTTCTAGGGAGCACAGATACGCAGTATTTT
many,TRBJ2-2,TRBV20-1,NA,CSARMRAPGTGELFF,TGCAGTGCTAGGATGAGGGCCCCGGGCACCGGGGAGCTGTTTTTT